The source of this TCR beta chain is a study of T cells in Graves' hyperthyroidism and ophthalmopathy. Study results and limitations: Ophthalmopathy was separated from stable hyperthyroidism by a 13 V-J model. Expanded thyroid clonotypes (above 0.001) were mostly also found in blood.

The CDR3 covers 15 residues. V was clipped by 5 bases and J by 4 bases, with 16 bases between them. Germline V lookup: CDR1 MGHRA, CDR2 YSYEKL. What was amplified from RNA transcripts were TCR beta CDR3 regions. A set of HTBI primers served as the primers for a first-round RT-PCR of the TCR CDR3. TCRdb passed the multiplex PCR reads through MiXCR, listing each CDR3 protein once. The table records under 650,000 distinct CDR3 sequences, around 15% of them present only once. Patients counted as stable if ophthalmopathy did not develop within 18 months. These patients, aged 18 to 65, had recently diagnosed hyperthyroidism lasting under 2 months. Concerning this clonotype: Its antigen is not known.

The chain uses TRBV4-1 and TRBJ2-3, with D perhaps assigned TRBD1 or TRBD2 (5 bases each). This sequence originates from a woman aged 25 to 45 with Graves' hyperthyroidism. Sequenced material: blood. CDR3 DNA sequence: TGCGCCAGCAGCTCAAGCACAGGAGGCGCAGATACGCAGTATTTT. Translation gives CASSSSTGGADTQYF.